The sequence of this TCR beta chain was determined in a study of T cell responses to AZD1222 COVID-19 vaccine. In the study overall: Pooling of second doses given at about 4 or about 12 weeks was done.

Comments on this clone: Antigen: not known. In the same sample, other DNA sequences code for this CDR3.

Points from the study as a whole: Distributed over spike, vaccine-associated CD4 TCRs predominated at 160-218 and 743-854. Repertoires were collected only later (after the peak T cell response had occurred).

Measured with immunoSEQ multiplex PCR; TCRdb has only the in-frame clones, and not every one. The sample gives about 140,000 clones, roughly 90% of which show up once; 2.8% is in the top ten. Specimen: peripheral blood, collected on day 0 of AZD1222 vaccination. This TCR was recovered from an adult in good health.

This CDR3 is CASSPSNYGYTF. DNA of the CDR3: TGTGCCAGCTCACCATCCAACTATGGCTACACCTTC. The chain has TRBV18 and TRBJ1-2; no firm D call. There are 12 residues in the CDR3. Germline V lookup: CDR1 KGHSH, CDR2 LQKENI. Trimming took 2 bases from V and 2 from J, leaving 3 bases between them.